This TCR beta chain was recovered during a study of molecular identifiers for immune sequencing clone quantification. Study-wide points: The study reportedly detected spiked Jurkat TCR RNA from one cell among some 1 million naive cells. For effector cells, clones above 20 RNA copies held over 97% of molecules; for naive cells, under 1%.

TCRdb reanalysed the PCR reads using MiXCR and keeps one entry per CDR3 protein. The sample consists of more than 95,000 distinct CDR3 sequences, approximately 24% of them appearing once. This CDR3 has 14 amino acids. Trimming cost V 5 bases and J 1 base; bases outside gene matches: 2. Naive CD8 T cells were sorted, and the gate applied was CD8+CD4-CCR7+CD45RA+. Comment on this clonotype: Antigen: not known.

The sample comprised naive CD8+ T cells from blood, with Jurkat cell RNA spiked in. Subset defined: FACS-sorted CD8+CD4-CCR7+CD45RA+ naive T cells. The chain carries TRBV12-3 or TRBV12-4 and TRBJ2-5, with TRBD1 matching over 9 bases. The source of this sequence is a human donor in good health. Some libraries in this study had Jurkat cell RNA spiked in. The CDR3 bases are TGTGCCAGCAGTCTACAGGGGGCCCAAGAGACCCAGTACTTC. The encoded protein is CASSLQGAQETQYF.